A selection of T cell receptor beta chains follows, all from one sample in a study of blood T cell repertoires in COVID-19. The data were produced by immunoSEQ multiplex PCR, yet TCRdb's version contains in-frame clones alone and is incomplete. The sample records 190,000 or so clones, roughly 89% being singletons. Sequencing was carried out using peripheral blood. These receptors all stem from a young woman who had recovered from COVID-19. CDR3s include the opening cysteine and the closing phenylalanine or tryptophan. A D gene is named only where the DNA matches it firmly. Expanded clones get a size class; other rows say once, few or many, or leave the size out.

D gene: -; CDR3 length: 15; J gene: TRBJ1-2; V gene: TRBV9; clone size: -; CDR3 DNA: TGTGCCAGCAGCCCCGATATAGGGGTCGCCAATGGCTACACCTTC; CDR3 protein: CASSPDIGVANGYTF
D gene: -; CDR3 length: 11; J gene: TRBJ1-2; V gene: TRBV5-4; clone size: once; CDR3 DNA: TGTGCCAGCAGCTTCGGACAGCACAGCACCTTC; CDR3 protein: CASSFGQHSTF
D gene: TRBD1; CDR3 length: 14; J gene: TRBJ1-2; V gene: TRBV24-1; clone size: -; CDR3 DNA: TGTGCCACCAGTTCCGGGACAGGGGGCAATGGCTACACCTTC; CDR3 protein: CATSSGTGGNGYTF
D gene: -; CDR3 length: 13; J gene: TRBJ2-4; V gene: TRBV6-5; clone size: -; CDR3 DNA: TGTGCCACGCGCGCCGGGGGGCTGGGCATTCAGTACTTC; CDR3 protein: CATRAGGLGIQYF
D gene: -; CDR3 length: 15; J gene: TRBJ2-2; V gene: TRBV9; clone size: -; CDR3 DNA: TGTGCCAGCAGCGTAGCGCGGGGTCCCACCGGGGAGCTGTTTTTT; CDR3 protein: CASSVARGPTGELFF
D gene: -; CDR3 length: 13; J gene: TRBJ1-1; V gene: TRBV13; clone size: -; CDR3 DNA: TGTGCCGGAGGGAAGGAATTGAACACTGAAGCTTTCTTT; CDR3 protein: CAGGKELNTEAFF
D gene: -; CDR3 length: 14; J gene: TRBJ1-1; V gene: TRBV4-3; clone size: once; CDR3 DNA: TGCGCCAGCAGCCAAGATATATGGAACACTGAAGCTTTCTTT; CDR3 protein: CASSQDIWNTEAFF
D gene: -; CDR3 length: 15; J gene: TRBJ2-3; V gene: TRBV3-1/TRBV3-2; clone size: once; CDR3 DNA: TGTGCCAGCAGCCTAAACGCGCGGGGCACAGATACGCAGTATTTT; CDR3 protein: CASSLNARGTDTQYF
D gene: TRBD1; CDR3 length: 15; J gene: TRBJ1-1; V gene: TRBV5-4; clone size: -; CDR3 DNA: TGTGCCAGCAGCCCGCGAGGGGGCCTGAACACTGAAGCTTTCTTT; CDR3 protein: CASSPRGGLNTEAFF
D gene: -; CDR3 length: 20; J gene: TRBJ2-1; V gene: TRBV21-1; clone size: -; CDR3 DNA: TGTGCCAGCAGCAAAGGAGGGACAGGGGTGGACCTAAGCTCCTACAATGAGCAGTTCTTC; CDR3 protein: CASSKGGTGVDLSSYNEQFF
D gene: -; CDR3 length: 14; J gene: TRBJ2-5; V gene: TRBV28; clone size: -; CDR3 DNA: TGTGCCAGCAGTCCCTGGACAGCTCAAGAGACCCAGTACTTC; CDR3 protein: CASSPWTAQETQYF
D gene: -; CDR3 length: 14; J gene: TRBJ1-1; V gene: TRBV18; clone size: -; CDR3 DNA: TGTGCCAGCTCACCCCAGGGATCGGTCACTGAAGCTTTCTTT; CDR3 protein: CASSPQGSVTEAFF
D gene: -; CDR3 length: 15; J gene: TRBJ1-1; V gene: TRBV19; clone size: -; CDR3 DNA: TGTGCCAGTAGTACGACAGATGAGGCGGACACTGAAGCTTTCTTT; CDR3 protein: CASSTTDEADTEAFF
D gene: TRBD2; CDR3 length: 15; J gene: TRBJ2-7; V gene: TRBV7-9; clone size: -; CDR3 DNA: TGTGCCAGCAGCAGCCCTAGCGGGGGGGCCTACGAGCAGTACTTC; CDR3 protein: CASSSPSGGAYEQYF
D gene: TRBD1; CDR3 length: 14; J gene: TRBJ2-5; V gene: TRBV6-5; clone size: -; CDR3 DNA: TGTGCCAGCAGGAACAACAGGGGCCAAGAGACCCAGTACTTC; CDR3 protein: CASRNNRGQETQYF
D gene: -; CDR3 length: 15; J gene: TRBJ2-2; V gene: TRBV9; clone size: once; CDR3 DNA: TGTGCCAGCAGCCTAATCGACTCCTCCGGCGGGGAGCTGTTTTTT; CDR3 protein: CASSLIDSSGGELFF
D gene: TRBD1; CDR3 length: 17; J gene: TRBJ2-2; V gene: TRBV7-9; clone size: -; CDR3 DNA: TGTGCCAGCAGCTTTATAGGAGGACAGGGAGGCACCGGGGAGCTGTTTTTT; CDR3 protein: CASSFIGGQGGTGELFF
D gene: TRBD1; CDR3 length: 14; J gene: TRBJ1-2; V gene: TRBV3-1/TRBV3-2; clone size: -; CDR3 DNA: TGTGCCAGCAGTAGACAGGGGGCAGCCTATGGCTACACCTTC; CDR3 protein: CASSRQGAAYGYTF
D gene: TRBD1; CDR3 length: 16; J gene: TRBJ2-3; V gene: TRBV5-5; clone size: -; CDR3 DNA: TGTGCCAGCAGCCGCCGGGACAGGGAAAGCACAGATACGCAGTATTTT; CDR3 protein: CASSRRDRESTDTQYF
D gene: TRBD2; CDR3 length: 19; J gene: TRBJ2-3; V gene: TRBV13; clone size: -; CDR3 DNA: TGTGCCAGCAGCTTAGGAGTTCTCCTAGCGGGGGGCCAGACAGATACGCAGTATTTT; CDR3 protein: CASSLGVLLAGGQTDTQYF
D gene: TRBD1; CDR3 length: 15; J gene: TRBJ1-5; V gene: TRBV18; clone size: -; CDR3 DNA: TGTGCCAGCTCTAACTCCGGACAGGCTAATCAGCCCCAGCATTTT; CDR3 protein: CASSNSGQANQPQHF
D gene: -; CDR3 length: 17; J gene: TRBJ1-5; V gene: TRBV19; clone size: -; CDR3 DNA: TGTGCCAGTAGTATAGCTCACAGAAGAAATAGCAATCAGCCCCAGCATTTT; CDR3 protein: CASSIAHRRNSNQPQHF
D gene: TRBD1; CDR3 length: 14; J gene: TRBJ1-1; V gene: TRBV11-2; clone size: -; CDR3 DNA: TGTGCCAGCAGCCCTTACAGGGGCCGGACTGAAGCTTTCTTT; CDR3 protein: CASSPYRGRTEAFF
D gene: -; CDR3 length: 19; J gene: TRBJ2-5; V gene: TRBV21-1; clone size: -; CDR3 DNA: TGTGCCAGCAAAAAAGGTTGGCACCCCACTCCGCATCTCGGGGAGACCCAGTACTTC; CDR3 protein: CASKKGWHPTPHLGETQYF
D gene: -; CDR3 length: 11; J gene: TRBJ1-1; V gene: TRBV29-1; clone size: -; CDR3 DNA: TGCAGCGTCGGTCTTAACACTGAAGCTTTCTTT; CDR3 protein: CSVGLNTEAFF
D gene: TRBD2; CDR3 length: 17; J gene: TRBJ2-1; V gene: TRBV3-1/TRBV3-2; clone size: once; CDR3 DNA: TGTGCCAGCAGCCCTACTAGCGGAATTATTATACACAATGAGCAGTTCTTC; CDR3 protein: CASSPTSGIIIHNEQFF
D gene: -; CDR3 length: 11; J gene: TRBJ1-2; V gene: TRBV20-1; clone size: -; CDR3 DNA: TGCGGACGTACCGGGAGCGCTGGCTACACCTTC; CDR3 protein: CGRTGSAGYTF
D gene: -; CDR3 length: 13; J gene: TRBJ1-1; V gene: TRBV6-2/TRBV6-3; clone size: -; CDR3 DNA: TGTGCCAGCAGTTACCGGGGGGCCACTGAAGCTTTCTTT; CDR3 protein: CASSYRGATEAFF
D gene: -; CDR3 length: 11; J gene: TRBJ2-1; V gene: TRBV10-3; clone size: few; CDR3 DNA: TGTGCCATCAGCAGGGACAATGAGCAGTTCTTC; CDR3 protein: CAISRDNEQFF
D gene: TRBD2; CDR3 length: 17; J gene: TRBJ2-1; V gene: TRBV4-1; clone size: -; CDR3 DNA: TGCGCCAGCAGCCAAGATCCCCCGACTAGCGACTACAATGAGCAGTTCTTC; CDR3 protein: CASSQDPPTSDYNEQFF
D gene: -; CDR3 length: 15; J gene: TRBJ2-7; V gene: TRBV6-2/TRBV6-3; clone size: -; CDR3 DNA: TGTGCCAGCAGCACCGCAAGTGTGCTAGTCAGCGAGCAGTACTTC; CDR3 protein: CASSTASVLVSEQYF
D gene: TRBD1; CDR3 length: 14; J gene: TRBJ1-5; V gene: TRBV19; clone size: -; CDR3 DNA: TGTGCCAGTAGTCAGACAGGGGAAAATCAGCCCCAGCATTTT; CDR3 protein: CASSQTGENQPQHF
D gene: -; CDR3 length: 12; J gene: TRBJ2-1; V gene: TRBV24-1; clone size: -; CDR3 DNA: TGTGCCACCTGCGGGAACAACAATGAGCAGTTCTTC; CDR3 protein: CATCGNNNEQFF
D gene: -; CDR3 length: 13; J gene: TRBJ2-7; V gene: TRBV3-1/TRBV3-2; clone size: -; CDR3 DNA: TGTGCCAGCAGCCAAGAGCTGAGCTACGAGCAGTACTTC; CDR3 protein: CASSQELSYEQYF
D gene: TRBD2; CDR3 length: 17; J gene: TRBJ2-1; V gene: TRBV7-9; clone size: few; CDR3 DNA: TGTGCCAGCAGCTCCATGAAAAAGGCGGGAGTGAGGGGTGAGCAGTTCTTC; CDR3 protein: CASSSMKKAGVRGEQFF
D gene: -; CDR3 length: 13; J gene: TRBJ1-1; V gene: TRBV2; clone size: -; CDR3 DNA: TGTGCCAGCAATCGGGGGGGCGGGACTGAAGCTTTCTTT; CDR3 protein: CASNRGGGTEAFF
D gene: -; CDR3 length: 16; J gene: TRBJ1-2; V gene: TRBV10-3; clone size: -; CDR3 DNA: TGTGCCATCAGTGAGTCGTCGTCTCCAGGGTCAGATGGCTACACCTTC; CDR3 protein: CAISESSSPGSDGYTF
D gene: TRBD1; CDR3 length: 17; J gene: TRBJ1-6; V gene: TRBV7-3; clone size: -; CDR3 DNA: TGTGCCAGCAGCTTATTTGCAGGGGGTCGGTATAATTCACCCCTCCACTTT; CDR3 protein: CASSLFAGGRYNSPLHF
D gene: -; CDR3 length: 15; J gene: TRBJ2-7; V gene: TRBV2; clone size: -; CDR3 DNA: TGTGCCAGCAGTGAATCGGTAGGGAGCTCCTACGAGCAGTACTTC; CDR3 protein: CASSESVGSSYEQYF
D gene: TRBD1; CDR3 length: 14; J gene: TRBJ1-2; V gene: TRBV4-3; clone size: -; CDR3 DNA: TGCGCCAGCAGCCCAGGACAGGGAACCTATGGCTACACCTTC; CDR3 protein: CASSPGQGTYGYTF
D gene: -; CDR3 length: 11; J gene: TRBJ1-1; V gene: TRBV29-1; clone size: -; CDR3 DNA: TGCAGCGTTTACAGGGTAACTGAAGCTTTCTTT; CDR3 protein: CSVYRVTEAFF
D gene: TRBD2; CDR3 length: 15; J gene: TRBJ2-5; V gene: TRBV24-1; clone size: -; CDR3 DNA: TGTGCCACCAGCGATCCGGGACTAGGAAGAGAGACCCAGTACTTC; CDR3 protein: CATSDPGLGRETQYF
D gene: -; CDR3 length: 15; J gene: TRBJ1-2; V gene: TRBV9; clone size: -; CDR3 DNA: TGTGCCAGCAGCCCTTGGGACTCTACGAACTATGGCTACACCTTC; CDR3 protein: CASSPWDSTNYGYTF
D gene: TRBD2; CDR3 length: 16; J gene: TRBJ2-1; V gene: TRBV7-9; clone size: -; CDR3 DNA: TGTGCCAGCAGCTCGACTAGCGGGATAAGCTACAATGAGCAGTTCTTC; CDR3 protein: CASSSTSGISYNEQFF
D gene: TRBD2; CDR3 length: 15; J gene: TRBJ2-7; V gene: TRBV5-1; clone size: -; CDR3 DNA: TGCGCCAGCAGAACAGCGGGGGACTATTTCAGCGAGCAGTACTTC; CDR3 protein: CASRTAGDYFSEQYF
D gene: -; CDR3 length: 13; J gene: TRBJ1-1; V gene: TRBV14; clone size: once; CDR3 DNA: TGTGCCAGCAGCCAAGAAACGGAGACTGAAGCTTTCTTT; CDR3 protein: CASSQETETEAFF
D gene: TRBD2; CDR3 length: 15; J gene: TRBJ2-3; V gene: TRBV5-1; clone size: -; CDR3 DNA: TGCGCCAGCACGGGTAGCGGGAGTCCTACAGATACGCAGTATTTT; CDR3 protein: CASTGSGSPTDTQYF
D gene: TRBD1; CDR3 length: 18; J gene: TRBJ2-2; V gene: TRBV7-9; clone size: -; CDR3 DNA: TGTGCCAGCAGCCGTGGGACAGGGGGCCAACCGGGCACCGGGGAGCTGTTTTTT; CDR3 protein: CASSRGTGGQPGTGELFF
D gene: TRBD2; CDR3 length: 17; J gene: TRBJ2-7; V gene: TRBV7-2; clone size: many; CDR3 DNA: TGTGCCAGCAGCTTAGTCTGGCAGCGGGGCTACTCCTACGAGCAGTACTTC; CDR3 protein: CASSLVWQRGYSYEQYF
D gene: -; CDR3 length: 15; J gene: TRBJ2-3; V gene: TRBV4-1; clone size: -; CDR3 DNA: TGCGCCAGCAGCCCTCTAGCTCACGTTGCAGATACGCAGTATTTT; CDR3 protein: CASSPLAHVADTQYF
D gene: -; CDR3 length: 13; J gene: TRBJ1-1; V gene: TRBV4-3; clone size: -; CDR3 DNA: TGCGCCAGCAGCCATAACAGGGTCACTGAAGCTTTCTTT; CDR3 protein: CASSHNRVTEAFF
D gene: TRBD2; CDR3 length: 19; J gene: TRBJ2-5; V gene: TRBV3-1/TRBV3-2; clone size: -; CDR3 DNA: TGTGCCAGCAGCCAAGATACGGGACTAGCGGGGAAGTACCAAGAGACCCAGTACTTC; CDR3 protein: CASSQDTGLAGKYQETQYF
D gene: -; CDR3 length: 15; J gene: TRBJ1-6; V gene: TRBV6-5; clone size: -; CDR3 DNA: TGTGCCAGCATGGGGTCAGGGTTATACAATTCACCCCTCCACTTT; CDR3 protein: CASMGSGLYNSPLHF
D gene: -; CDR3 length: 14; J gene: TRBJ1-5; V gene: TRBV19; clone size: once; CDR3 DNA: TGTGCCAGTACCACGAACAGCTTAATCAGCCCCCAGCATTTT; CDR3 protein: CASTTNSLISPQHF
D gene: TRBD1; CDR3 length: 15; J gene: TRBJ2-7; V gene: TRBV7-2; clone size: -; CDR3 DNA: TGTGCCAGCAGCTTAGCCGGACAGGGGGCTAGGGAGCAGTACTTC; CDR3 protein: CASSLAGQGAREQYF